The entry that follows covers one T cell receptor beta chain sequence. Repertoires were generated with immunoSEQ multiplex PCR, while TCRdb's copy carries only in-frame clones and drops some. The sample includes 100,000 to 150,000 clones, 70% to 90% of them seen just once. This sample stems from a study of blood T cell repertoires in COVID-19. As for the study in general: Specimens from acute and convalescent COVID-19 originated in the United States, Italy and Spain.

The germline CDR1 and CDR2 sequences are MDHEN and SYDVKM. The CDR3 covers 15 residues. Trimming removed 5 bases from V and 8 bases from J; junction bases left unmatched: 8. The sequenced sample was peripheral blood. This receptor was identified in a woman between 55 and 75 years old with acute or convalescent COVID-19. The genes are TRBV28 and TRBJ2-3; 12 positions match TRBD2. The CDR3 spells CASSLAGGPGATQYF. The CDR3 nucleotides are TGTGCCAGCAGTCTAGCGGGAGGGCCGGGAGCTACGCAGTATTTT.